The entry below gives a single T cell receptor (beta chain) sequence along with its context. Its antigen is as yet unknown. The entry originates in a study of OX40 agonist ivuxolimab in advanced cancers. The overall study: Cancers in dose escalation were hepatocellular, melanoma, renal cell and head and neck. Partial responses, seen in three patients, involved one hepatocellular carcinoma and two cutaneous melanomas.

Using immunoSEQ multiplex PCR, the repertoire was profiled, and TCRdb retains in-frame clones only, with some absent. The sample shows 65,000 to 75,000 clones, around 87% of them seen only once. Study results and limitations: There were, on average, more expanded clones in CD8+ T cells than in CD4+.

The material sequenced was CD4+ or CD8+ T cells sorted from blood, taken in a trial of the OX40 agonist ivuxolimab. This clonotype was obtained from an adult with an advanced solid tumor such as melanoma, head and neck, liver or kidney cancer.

Here the CDR3 DNA reads TGCGCCAGCAGCCATTCCGGGACAATTCCGGGAACCGGGGAGCTGTTTTTT. Protein: CASSHSGTIPGTGELFF. V is TRBV4-1 and J is TRBJ2-2; TRBD1 is a possible D gene (6 bases). The CDR3 consists of 17 residues. CDR1 is MGHRA, CDR2 YSYEKL, per germline. The V end was cut by 3 bases, the J end by 5 bases, with 19 bases between.